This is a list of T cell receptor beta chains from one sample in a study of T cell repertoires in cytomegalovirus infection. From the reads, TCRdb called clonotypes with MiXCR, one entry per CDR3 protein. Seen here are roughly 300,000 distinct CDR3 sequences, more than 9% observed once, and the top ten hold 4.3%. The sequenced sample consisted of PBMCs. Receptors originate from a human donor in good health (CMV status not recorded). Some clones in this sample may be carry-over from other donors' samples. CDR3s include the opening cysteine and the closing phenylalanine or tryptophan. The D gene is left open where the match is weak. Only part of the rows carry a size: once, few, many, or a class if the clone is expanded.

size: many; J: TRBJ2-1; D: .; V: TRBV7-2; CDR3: CASDVGGIYNEQFF; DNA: TGTGCCAGCGACGTCGGAGGGATCTACAATGAGCAGTTCTTC
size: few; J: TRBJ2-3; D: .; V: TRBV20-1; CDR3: CSASPDASTDTQYF; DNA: TGCAGTGCTAGTCCAGACGCTAGCACAGATACGCAGTATTTT
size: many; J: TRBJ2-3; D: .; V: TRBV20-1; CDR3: CSARLGGSTDTQYF; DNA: TGCAGTGCTAGACTGGGGGGAAGCACAGATACGCAGTATTTT
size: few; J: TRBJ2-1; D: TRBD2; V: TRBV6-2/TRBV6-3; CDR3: CASSYSRSGGSYNEQFF; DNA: TGTGCCAGCAGTTACTCGCGTAGCGGGGGGTCCTACAATGAGCAGTTCTTC
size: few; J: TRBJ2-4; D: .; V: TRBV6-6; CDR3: CASSPGPFDFDKNIQYF; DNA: TGTGCCAGCAGTCCGGGCCCCTTTGATTTTGACAAAAACATTCAGTACTTC
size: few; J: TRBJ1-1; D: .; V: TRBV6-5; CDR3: CASSSQVEAFF; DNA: TGTGCCAGCAGTTCCCAGGTTGAAGCTTTCTTT
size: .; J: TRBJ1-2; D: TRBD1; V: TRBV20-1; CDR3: CSASTGTGLRGHGYTF; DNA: TGCAGTGCTTCAACCGGGACAGGGCTTCGTGGACATGGCTACACCTTC
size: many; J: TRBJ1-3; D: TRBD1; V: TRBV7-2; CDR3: CASSLGVTGEHTIYF; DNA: TGTGCCAGCAGCTTAGGAGTGACAGGGGAACACACCATATATTTT
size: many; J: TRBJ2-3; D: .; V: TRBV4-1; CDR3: CASSQARGVRTDTQYF; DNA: TGCGCCAGCAGCCAAGCTCGGGGAGTGCGCACAGATACGCAGTATTTT
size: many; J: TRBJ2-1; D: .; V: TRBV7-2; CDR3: CASSPPGVRWGQFF; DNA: TGTGCCAGCAGCCCCCCCGGGGTCCGATGGGGGCAGTTCTTC
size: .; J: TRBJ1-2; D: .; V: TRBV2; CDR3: CAGSPEIHYGYTF; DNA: TGTGCCGGCAGCCCCGAGATCCACTATGGCTACACCTTC
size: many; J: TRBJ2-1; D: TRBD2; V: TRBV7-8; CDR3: CASLDIGLAEMNEQFF; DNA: TGTGCCAGCTTGGATATAGGACTAGCGGAAATGAATGAGCAGTTCTTC
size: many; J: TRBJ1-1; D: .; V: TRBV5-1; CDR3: CASSLGRGSNTEAFF; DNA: TGCGCCAGCAGCTTGGGTCGGGGTTCTAACACTGAAGCTTTCTTT
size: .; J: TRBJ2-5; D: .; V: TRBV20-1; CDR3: CSARVFATPKYQETQYF; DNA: TGCAGTGCTAGAGTTTTTGCTACACCTAAGTACCAAGAGACCCAGTACTTC
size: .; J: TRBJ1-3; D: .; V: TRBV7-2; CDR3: CASSLSPGTTSSGNTIYF; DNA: TGTGCCAGCAGCTTAAGCCCCGGGACAACAAGTTCTGGAAACACCATATATTTT
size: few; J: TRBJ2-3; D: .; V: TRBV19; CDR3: CASSIAASTDTQYF; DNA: TGTGCCAGTAGTATTGCTGCTAGCACAGATACGCAGTATTTT
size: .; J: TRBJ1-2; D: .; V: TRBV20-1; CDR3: CSASTGTNYGYTF; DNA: TGCAGTGCTAGCACAGGGACTAACTATGGCTACACCTTC
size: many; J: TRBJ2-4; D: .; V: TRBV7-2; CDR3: CASSTPGHKNIQYF; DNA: TGTGCCAGCAGTACTCCGGGACACAAAAACATTCAGTACTTC
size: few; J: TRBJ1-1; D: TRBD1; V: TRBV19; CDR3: CASLDRGNTEAFF; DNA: TGTGCCAGTCTGGACAGGGGGAACACTGAAGCTTTCTTT
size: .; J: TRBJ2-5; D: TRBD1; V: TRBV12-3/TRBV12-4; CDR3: CASSHTGVKETQYF; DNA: TGTGCCAGCAGCCACACAGGGGTGAAAGAGACCCAGTACTTC
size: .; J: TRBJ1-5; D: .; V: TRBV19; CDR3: CASSISGQMGRKGQPQHF; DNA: TGTGCCAGTAGTATATCCGGACAGATGGGACGAAAGGGTCAGCCCCAGCATTTT
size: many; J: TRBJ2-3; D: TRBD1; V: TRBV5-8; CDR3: CASSFQDRSTDTQYF; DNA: TGTGCCAGCAGCTTCCAGGACAGGAGCACAGATACGCAGTATTTT
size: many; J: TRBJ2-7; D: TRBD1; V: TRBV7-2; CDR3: CASSNTGTGTYEQYF; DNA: TGTGCCAGCAGCAACACCGGGACAGGGACATACGAGCAGTACTTC
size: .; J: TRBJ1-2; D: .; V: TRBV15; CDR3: CATSRPQGNGYTF; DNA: TGTGCCACCAGCAGGCCCCAGGGGAACGGCTACACCTTC
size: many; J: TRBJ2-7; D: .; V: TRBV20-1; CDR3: CSARSGRGSYEQYF; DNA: TGCAGTGCTAGATCTGGACGGGGATCCTACGAGCAGTACTTC
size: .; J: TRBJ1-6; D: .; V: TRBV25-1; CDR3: CASSPIAGPGSPLHF; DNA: TGTGCCAGCAGTCCGATTGCGGGGCCAGGGTCACCCCTCCACTTT
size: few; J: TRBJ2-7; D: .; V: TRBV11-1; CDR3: CASSPDQYEQYF; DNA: TGTGCCAGCAGCCCCGACCAATACGAGCAGTACTTC
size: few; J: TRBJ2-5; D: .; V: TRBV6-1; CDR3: CASSEKAFGETQYF; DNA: TGTGCCAGCAGTGAAAAGGCCTTTGGGGAGACCCAGTACTTC
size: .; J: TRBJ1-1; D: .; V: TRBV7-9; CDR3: CASSLRPRRGTPEAFF; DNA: TGTGCCAGCAGCTTAAGGCCTAGGAGGGGAACCCCTGAAGCTTTCTTT